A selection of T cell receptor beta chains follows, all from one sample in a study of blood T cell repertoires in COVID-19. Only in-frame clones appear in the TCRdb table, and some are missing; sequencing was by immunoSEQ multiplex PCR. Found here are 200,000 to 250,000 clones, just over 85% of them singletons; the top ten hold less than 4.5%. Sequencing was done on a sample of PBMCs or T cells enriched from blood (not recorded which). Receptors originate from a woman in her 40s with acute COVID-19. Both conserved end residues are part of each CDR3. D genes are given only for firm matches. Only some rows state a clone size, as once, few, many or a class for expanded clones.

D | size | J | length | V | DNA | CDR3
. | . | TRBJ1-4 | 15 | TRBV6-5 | TGTGCCAGCGTACGACAGGCCTCAACTAATGAAAAACTGTTTTTT | CASVRQASTNEKLFF
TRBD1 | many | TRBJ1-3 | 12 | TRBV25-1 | TGTGCCAGCAGTGAGTCGCAGGGGGAAGTATATTTT | CASSESQGEVYF
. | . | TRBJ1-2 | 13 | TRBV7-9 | TGTGCCAGCAGCTTGAGGGTGGATGGTGGCTACACCTTC | CASSLRVDGGYTF
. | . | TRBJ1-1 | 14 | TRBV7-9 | TGTGCCAGCAGCCCCTATACCATGAACACTGAAGCTTTCTTT | CASSPYTMNTEAFF
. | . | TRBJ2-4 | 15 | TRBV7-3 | TGTGCCAGCAGCTTAAATTTAGGGGGTAAAGACATTCAGTACTTC | CASSLNLGGKDIQYF
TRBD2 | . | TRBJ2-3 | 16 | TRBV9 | TGTGCCAGCAGCGTAGATTCGGGGGGGGGCACAGATACGCAGTATTTT | CASSVDSGGGTDTQYF
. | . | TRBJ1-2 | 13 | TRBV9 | TGTGCCAGCAGCGTAGCCTTCCACAAGGGCTACACCTTC | CASSVAFHKGYTF
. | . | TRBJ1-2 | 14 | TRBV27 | TGTGCCAGCAGGACCTGGGGCCAGGGTGTTGGCTACACCTTC | CASRTWGQGVGYTF
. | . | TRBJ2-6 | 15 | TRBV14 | TGTGCCAGCAGCCAATCACTTTCTGGGGCCAACGTCCTGACTTTC | CASSQSLSGANVLTF
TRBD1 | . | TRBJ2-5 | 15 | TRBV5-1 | TGCGCCAGCAGCCTACGGACAGGGGGGGCGGAGACCCAGTACTTC | CASSLRTGGAETQYF
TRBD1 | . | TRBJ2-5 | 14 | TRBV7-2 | TGTGCCAGCAGCCCAGGACAGGGTAGAGAGACCCAGTACTTC | CASSPGQGRETQYF
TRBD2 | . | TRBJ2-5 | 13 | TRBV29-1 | TGCAGCGCACATAGCGGGGGCTGGGAGACCCAGTACTTC | CSAHSGGWETQYF
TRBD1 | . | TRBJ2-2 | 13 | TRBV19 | TGTGCCACTAGGACAGGGGGCACCGGGGAGCTGTTTTTT | CATRTGGTGELFF
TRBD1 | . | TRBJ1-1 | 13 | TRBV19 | TGTGCCAGTAGTATCGGGACAGACACTGAAGCTTTCTTT | CASSIGTDTEAFF
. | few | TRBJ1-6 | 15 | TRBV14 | TGTGCCAGCAGCCCGGCAGGGAACCCATTTTCACCCCTCCACTTT | CASSPAGNPFSPLHF
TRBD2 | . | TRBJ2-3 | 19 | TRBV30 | TGTGCCTGGAGACCCCCTACTAGCGGGGGGTCGGATGGCACAGATACGCAGTATTTT | CAWRPPTSGGSDGTDTQYF
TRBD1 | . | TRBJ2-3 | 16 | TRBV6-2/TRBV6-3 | TGTGCCAGCAGTTACTCGTCGACAGGGGGTACAGATACGCAGTATTTT | CASSYSSTGGTDTQYF
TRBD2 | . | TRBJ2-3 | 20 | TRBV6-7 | TGTGCCAGCAGTTACTACTCGAGCCTTCTAGCGGGGCTTTTCACAGATACGCAGTATTTT | CASSYYSSLLAGLFTDTQYF
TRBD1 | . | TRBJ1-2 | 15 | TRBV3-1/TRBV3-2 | TGTGCCAGCAGCACCAGTCCGGCAGGGGGCTCTGGCTACACCTTC | CASSTSPAGGSGYTF
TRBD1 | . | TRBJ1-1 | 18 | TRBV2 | TGTGCCAGCAGAGTAACCGGGACAGACCTGAAAATGAACACTGAAGCTTTCTTT | CASRVTGTDLKMNTEAFF
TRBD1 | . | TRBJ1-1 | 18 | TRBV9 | TGTGCCAGCAACACAAACCCGCATAAAGACAGGGAGAACACTGAAGCTTTCTTT | CASNTNPHKDRENTEAFF
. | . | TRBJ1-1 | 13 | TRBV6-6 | TGTGCCAGCAGTTACACTGAAAACGGGTTTGCTTTCTTT | CASSYTENGFAFF
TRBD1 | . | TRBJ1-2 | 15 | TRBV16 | TGTGCCAGCAGCCCCCACCAGGGGGGTGGCTATGGCTACACCTTC | CASSPHQGGGYGYTF
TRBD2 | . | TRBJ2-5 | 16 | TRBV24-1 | TGTGCCACCAGTGACTCATACGGGGGGGGCCGGGAGACCCAGTACTTC | CATSDSYGGGRETQYF
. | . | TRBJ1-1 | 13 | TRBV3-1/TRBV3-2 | TGTGCCAGCAGCCCAGATATTAGGAGTGAAGCTTTCTTT | CASSPDIRSEAFF
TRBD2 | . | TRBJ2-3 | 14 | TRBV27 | TGTGCCAGCAGTCCGGGACTAGCGGCAGATACGCAGTATTTT | CASSPGLAADTQYF
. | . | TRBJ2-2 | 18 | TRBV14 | TGTGCCAGCAGCCTCCGGTATGCAAGTGATTCGAACACCGGGGAGCTGTTTTTT | CASSLRYASDSNTGELFF
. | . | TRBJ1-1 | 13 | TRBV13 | TGTGCCAGCAGCTCAGGGATGAGCACTGAAGCTTTCTTT | CASSSGMSTEAFF
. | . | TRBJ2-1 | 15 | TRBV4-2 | TGTGCCAGCAGCCAAGAGGCCTTCTCCTACAATGAGCAGTTCTTC | CASSQEAFSYNEQFF
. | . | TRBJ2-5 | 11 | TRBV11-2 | TGTGCCAGCAGCCATCGGGAGACCCAGTACTTC | CASSHRETQYF
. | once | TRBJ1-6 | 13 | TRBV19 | TGTGCCAGTAGTGAGGGTGCCTATTCACCCCTCCACTTT | CASSEGAYSPLHF
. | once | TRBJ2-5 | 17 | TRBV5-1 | TGCGCCAGCAGCTTGGCGGCTACGGTAGCGGCTCAAGAGACCCAGTACTTC | CASSLAATVAAQETQYF
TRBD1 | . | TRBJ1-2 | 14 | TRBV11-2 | TGTGCCAGCAGCCTAACACAGGGGGTCGATGGCTACACCTTC | CASSLTQGVDGYTF
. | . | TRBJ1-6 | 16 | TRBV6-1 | TGTGCCAGCAGTGAACGCGGAGCCACCTATAATTCACCCCTCCACTTT | CASSERGATYNSPLHF
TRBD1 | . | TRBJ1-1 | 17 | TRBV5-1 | TGCGCCAGCAGCTTAGCAGGGGGCGGATGGATGAACACTGAAGCTTTCTTT | CASSLAGGGWMNTEAFF
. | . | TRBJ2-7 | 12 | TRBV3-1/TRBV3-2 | TGTGCCAGCAGCCGGAGGGGCTACGAGCAGTACTTC | CASSRRGYEQYF
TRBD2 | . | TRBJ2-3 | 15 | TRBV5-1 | TGCGCCAGCTCAGGGGCGGGGGGGCCTGCAGATACGCAGTATTTT | CASSGAGGPADTQYF
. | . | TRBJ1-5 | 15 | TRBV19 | TGTGCCAGTAGTCAGGAGGGGAGGGGTAATCAGCCCCAGCATTTT | CASSQEGRGNQPQHF
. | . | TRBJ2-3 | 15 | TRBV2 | TGTGCCAGCACACACCTGACTTCTTACACAGATACGCAGTATTTT | CASTHLTSYTDTQYF
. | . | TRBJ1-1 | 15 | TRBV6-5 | TGTGCCAGCAGTTCCCAGGGTTTAGGAAACACTGAAGCTTTCTTT | CASSSQGLGNTEAFF
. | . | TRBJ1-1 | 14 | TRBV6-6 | TGTGCCAGCAGTCCTCTAGGTAGGGCGGGCGAAGCTTTCTTT | CASSPLGRAGEAFF
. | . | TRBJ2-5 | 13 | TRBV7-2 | TGTGCCAGCAGCTTAAAGCTGTCAGAGACCCAGTACTTC | CASSLKLSETQYF
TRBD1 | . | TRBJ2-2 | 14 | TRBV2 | TGTGCCAGCAGTGCGGGACAGGGGGCCGGGGAGCTGTTTTTT | CASSAGQGAGELFF
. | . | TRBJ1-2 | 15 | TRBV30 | TGTGCCTGGAGTGGTTGGGGGGTGAGCCACTATGGCTACACCTTC | CAWSGWGVSHYGYTF
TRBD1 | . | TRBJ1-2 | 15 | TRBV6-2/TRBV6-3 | TGTGCCAGCAGTTTAAACCCGACAGGGACGAGAGGCTACACCTTC | CASSLNPTGTRGYTF
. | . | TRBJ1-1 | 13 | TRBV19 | TGTGCCAGTCAGTATGACAGCAACACTGAAGCTTTCTTT | CASQYDSNTEAFF
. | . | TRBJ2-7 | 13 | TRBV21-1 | TGTGCCAGCAGCAATTCAGGGCCGAGCGAGCAGTACTTC | CASSNSGPSEQYF
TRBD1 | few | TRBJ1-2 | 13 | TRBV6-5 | TGTGCCAGCAGAGTCCGGACAGGGGCAGGCTACACCTTC | CASRVRTGAGYTF
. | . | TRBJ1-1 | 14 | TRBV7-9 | TGTGCCAGCACCAGGGAGGGTGCGAGCACTGAAGCTTTCTTT | CASTREGASTEAFF
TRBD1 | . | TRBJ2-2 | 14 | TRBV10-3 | TGTGCAATCCCAGGACAGGGAAGATCCGGGGAGCTGTTTTTT | CAIPGQGRSGELFF
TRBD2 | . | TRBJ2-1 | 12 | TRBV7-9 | TGTGCCAGCGAGGTAGCGGGGGGGGAGCAGTTCTTC | CASEVAGGEQFF
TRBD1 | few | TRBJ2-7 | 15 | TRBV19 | TGTGCCAGTAGTTCTAGACAGGGGGCCTCCTACGAGCAGTACTTC | CASSSRQGASYEQYF
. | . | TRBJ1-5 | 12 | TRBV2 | TGTGCCAGCAGTAATACAAATCAGCCCCAGCATTTT | CASSNTNQPQHF
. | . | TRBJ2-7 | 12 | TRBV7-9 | TGTGCCAGCAGCTTAGCTGGACAGTTCCAGTACTTC | CASSLAGQFQYF
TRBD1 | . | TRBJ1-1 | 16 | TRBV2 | TGTGCCAGCAGTGAAATGACAGGGAGTACGAACACTGAAGCTTTCTTT | CASSEMTGSTNTEAFF
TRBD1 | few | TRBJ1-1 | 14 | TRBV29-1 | TGCAGCGTTGAAGGGGGACAGGGCCCCACTGAAGCTTTCTTT | CSVEGGQGPTEAFF
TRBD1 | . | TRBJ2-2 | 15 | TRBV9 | TGTGCCAGCACCTCCCGGGACAGGTTAACCGGGGAGCTGTTTTTT | CASTSRDRLTGELFF